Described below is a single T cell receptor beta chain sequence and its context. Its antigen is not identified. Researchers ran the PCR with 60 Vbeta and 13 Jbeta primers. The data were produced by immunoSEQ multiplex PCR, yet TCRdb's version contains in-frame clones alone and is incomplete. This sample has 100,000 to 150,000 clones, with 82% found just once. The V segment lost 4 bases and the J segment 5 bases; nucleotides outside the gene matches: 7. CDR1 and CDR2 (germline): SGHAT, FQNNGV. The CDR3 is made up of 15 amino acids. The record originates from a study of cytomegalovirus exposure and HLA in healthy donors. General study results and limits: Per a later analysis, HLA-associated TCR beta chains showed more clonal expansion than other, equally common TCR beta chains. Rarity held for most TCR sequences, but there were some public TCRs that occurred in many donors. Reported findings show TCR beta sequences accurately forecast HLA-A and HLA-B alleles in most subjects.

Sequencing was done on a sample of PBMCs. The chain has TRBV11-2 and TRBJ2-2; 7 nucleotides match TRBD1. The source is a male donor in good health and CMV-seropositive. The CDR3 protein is CASSYWDSLTGELFF. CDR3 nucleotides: TGTGCCAGCAGCTACTGGGACAGTTTGACCGGGGAGCTGTTTTTT. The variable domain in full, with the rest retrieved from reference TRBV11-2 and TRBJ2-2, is EAGVAQSPRYKIIEKRQSVAFWCNPISGHATLYWYQQILGQGPKLLIQFQNNGVVDDSQLPKDRFSAERLKGVDSTLKIQPAKLEDSAVYLCASSYWDSLTGELFFGEGSRLTVL.